A selection of T cell receptor beta chains follows, all from one sample in a study of cytomegalovirus exposure and HLA in healthy donors. Profiling relied on immunoSEQ multiplex PCR, and the TCRdb table lists in-frame clones only, not all of them. The repertoire holds 180,000 or so clones, with 75% as singletons. The sequencing input was PBMCs. These receptors were obtained from a woman aged 40 to 50 in good health and CMV-seropositive. Both conserved end residues are part of each CDR3. Each record gives: D gene, clone size, CDR3 length, J gene, V gene, CDR3 protein, CDR3 DNA. D genes are given only for firm matches. A clone size is listed for some rows: how often the clone was seen (once, few, many), or a class if it is expanded.

>-|-|16|TRBJ1-2|TRBV28
CASSLWNRPVNYGYTF
TGTGCCAGCAGTTTATGGAATCGTCCAGTGAACTATGGCTACACCTTC
>TRBD1|-|14|TRBJ2-4|TRBV6-5
CASSRDRGLDIQYF
TGTGCCAGCAGCCGGGACAGGGGGCTAGACATTCAGTACTTC
>-|few|14|TRBJ2-2|TRBV2
CASSAGSGTGELFF
TGTGCCAGCAGTGCCGGGAGCGGCACCGGGGAGCTGTTTTTT
>TRBD1|-|14|TRBJ1-3|TRBV10-3
CAISEQGSGNTIYF
TGTGCCATCAGTGAACAGGGGTCTGGAAACACCATATATTTT
>-|-|17|TRBJ1-1|TRBV28
CASSSAQGTPMNTEAFF
TGTGCCAGCAGTTCGGCACAGGGAACCCCTATGAATACTGAAGCTTTCTTT
>TRBD2|-|12|TRBJ2-7|TRBV28
CASSSGRYKQYF
TGTGCCAGTTCTAGCGGGAGGTACAAGCAGTACTTC
>-|-|15|TRBJ2-5|TRBV28
CASRPAGANQETQYF
TGTGCCAGCCGTCCCGCGGGGGCAAACCAAGAGACCCAGTACTTC
>TRBD1|once|18|TRBJ2-6|TRBV19
CASNFGTGSISGANVLTF
TGTGCCAGTAATTTCGGGACAGGGAGTATCTCTGGGGCCAACGTCCTGACTTTC
>-|-|13|TRBJ1-1|TRBV6-4
CASSQGMNTEAFF
TGTGCCAGCTCCCAGGGCATGAACACTGAAGCTTTCTTT
>-|-|14|TRBJ2-7|TRBV11-3
CASSLGGDEYEQYF
TGTGCCAGCAGCTTAGGGGGGGACGAGTACGAGCAGTACTTC
>-|-|14|TRBJ2-7|TRBV7-2
CASSTRRGGYEQYF
TGTGCCAGCAGCACGAGACGAGGGGGTTACGAGCAGTACTTC
>-|once|14|TRBJ1-4|TRBV27
CASSPRGGGEKLFF
TGTGCCAGCAGTCCCCGGGGAGGGGGTGAAAAACTGTTTTTT
>TRBD1|-|15|TRBJ1-2|TRBV14
CASSQVLGGDYGYTF
TGTGCCAGCAGCCAAGTATTAGGGGGCGACTATGGCTACACCTTC
>TRBD1|-|13|TRBJ1-2|TRBV9
CASSATGGFGYTF
TGTGCCAGCAGCGCCACAGGGGGCTTTGGCTACACCTTC
>TRBD2|-|19|TRBJ2-7|TRBV30
CARPVKLAGENSGLHEQYF
TGTGCCCGCCCGGTAAAGTTAGCGGGAGAAAATAGTGGGCTCCACGAGCAGTACTTC
>-|-|14|TRBJ1-6|TRBV28
CASNSEGENSPLHF
TGTGCCAGCAACAGCGAGGGAGAGAATTCACCCCTCCACTTT
>-|-|16|TRBJ1-3|TRBV5-6
CASSQQGSHSGNTIYF
TGTGCCAGCAGCCAACAGGGTTCCCACTCTGGAAACACCATATATTTT
>TRBD2|-|16|TRBJ2-3|TRBV28
CASSGLAGEETDTQYF
TGTGCCAGCAGTGGACTAGCGGGAGAGGAGACAGATACGCAGTATTTT
>TRBD1|few|14|TRBJ2-7|TRBV4-2
CASRTGTGAYEQYF
TGTGCCAGCAGGACCGGGACAGGGGCCTACGAGCAGTACTTC
>-|-|16|TRBJ1-2|TRBV7-9
CASSLGVAGLAYGYTF
TGTGCCAGCAGCTTAGGTGTTGCAGGGTTGGCCTATGGCTACACCTTC
>-|-|15|TRBJ1-3|TRBV7-3
CASSLTQGLGHTIYF
TGTGCCAGCAGCCTCACACAGGGCCTCGGTCACACCATATATTTT
>TRBD2|-|14|TRBJ2-7|TRBV2
CASSVSSGRGEQYF
TGTGCCAGCAGTGTATCAAGCGGGAGAGGCGAGCAGTACTTC
>-|-|15|TRBJ2-1|TRBV7-2
CASSLGTPGVNEQFF
TGTGCCAGCAGCTTAGGGACACCTGGCGTGAATGAGCAGTTCTTC
>TRBD2|-|16|TRBJ2-3|TRBV4-2
CASSQNLAGGTDTQYF
TGTGCCAGCAGCCAAAATTTAGCGGGAGGCACAGATACGCAGTATTTT
>TRBD1|-|19|TRBJ2-7|TRBV5-8
CASRSLGTGSAVHLYEQYF
TGTGCCAGCAGATCCCTCGGGACAGGGTCAGCGGTTCACCTTTACGAGCAGTACTTC
>TRBD1|-|18|TRBJ2-6|TRBV28
CASSSPLSTGAGANVLTF
TGTGCCAGCAGTTCCCCACTCTCAACAGGGGCTGGGGCCAACGTCCTGACTTTC
>-|-|13|TRBJ1-1|TRBV4-2
CASSQSPRKEAFF
TGTGCCAGCAGCCAATCCCCGCGGAAAGAAGCTTTCTTT
>-|once|13|TRBJ2-1|TRBV27
CASSFLGHSEQFF
TGTGCCAGCAGTTTTCTGGGGCATTCTGAGCAGTTCTTC
>TRBD1|-|14|TRBJ1-1|TRBV6-5
CASRSGQMNTEAFF
TGTGCCAGCAGATCGGGACAGATGAACACTGAAGCTTTCTTT
>-|-|14|TRBJ2-1|TRBV2
CASRGEVGTGSQFF
TGTGCCAGCAGAGGGGAGGTGGGAACGGGTTCACAGTTCTTC
>TRBD2|-|15|TRBJ2-7|TRBV9
CASSVALADSYEQYF
TGTGCCAGCAGCGTAGCACTAGCGGATTCCTACGAGCAGTACTTC
>-|once|23|TRBJ2-2|TRBV9
CASSVVAPASGSSTGPNTGELFF
TGTGCCAGCAGCGTAGTTGCCCCGGCTTCCGGTTCCTCTACAGGACCGAACACCGGGGAGCTGTTTTTT
>-|-|14|TRBJ2-7|TRBV10-3
CAISAGTRGYEQYF
TGTGCCATCAGTGCCGGGACTCGGGGCTACGAGCAGTACTTC
>-|-|15|TRBJ1-5|TRBV19
CASSIGGPPNQPQHF
TGTGCCAGTAGTATTGGCGGGCCCCCCAATCAGCCCCAGCATTTT
>TRBD2|few|14|TRBJ2-1|TRBV9
CASSEAGAYNEQFF
TGTGCCAGCAGCGAGGCGGGAGCCTACAATGAGCAGTTCTTC
>TRBD1|-|11|TRBJ1-1|TRBV20-1
CSADRGTEAFF
TGCAGTGCTGACAGGGGCACTGAAGCTTTCTTT
>-|-|13|TRBJ1-4|TRBV10-1
CASSESGREKLFF
TGCGCCAGCAGTGAGTCGGGCCGGGAAAAACTGTTTTTT
>-|once|15|TRBJ1-4|TRBV4-2
CASSQGGGQGEKLFF
TGTGCCAGCAGCCAAGGGGGGGGGCAAGGAGAAAAACTGTTTTTT
>-|few|15|TRBJ1-3|TRBV15
CATSRDRTTGNTIYF
TGTGCCACCAGCAGAGATCGGACAACTGGAAACACCATATATTTT
>-|-|9|TRBJ1-1|TRBV9
CAQNTEAFF
TGTGCCCAGAACACTGAAGCTTTCTTT
>TRBD1|-|13|TRBJ1-1|TRBV28
CASSLLQGIGAFF
TGTGCCAGCAGTTTACTACAGGGGATTGGAGCTTTCTTT
>TRBD1|-|15|TRBJ1-5|TRBV18
CASSWTGPVAQPQHF
TGTGCCAGCTCCTGGACAGGGCCTGTAGCGCAGCCCCAGCATTTT
>-|-|17|TRBJ2-3|TRBV5-5
CASSLERSGLSTDTQYF
TGTGCCAGCAGCCTGGAGAGGAGCGGACTAAGCACAGATACGCAGTATTTT
>TRBD1|-|13|TRBJ1-2|TRBV7-2
CASSLAEGQALAF
TGTGCCAGCAGCTTAGCAGAGGGACAGGCGCTAGCCTTC
>-|-|15|TRBJ1-1|TRBV21-1
CASSPRTGAPCVAFF
TGTGCCAGCAGCCCCCGGACAGGGGCCCCTTGTGTGGCTTTCTTT
>-|-|14|TRBJ2-1|TRBV28
CASSFGGAYNEQFF
TGTGCCAGCAGTTTTGGTGGAGCTTACAATGAGCAGTTCTTC
>-|-|12|TRBJ2-3|TRBV28
CASRVGPDTQYF
TGTGCCAGCAGAGTGGGCCCAGATACGCAGTATTTT
>-|-|15|TRBJ2-2|TRBV19
CASSILATNTGELFF
TGTGCCAGTAGTATTCTAGCGACCAACACCGGGGAGCTGTTTTTT
>TRBD1|-|16|TRBJ1-4|TRBV5-1
CASRWTGSSTNEKLFF
TGCGCCAGCAGGTGGACAGGGTCCTCAACTAATGAAAAACTGTTTTTT